This TCR beta chain stems from a study of lymphopenia after photon versus proton radiotherapy. V dropped 5 bases and J dropped 5 bases, with 10 bases sitting between them. Germline values: CDR1 MNHEY, CDR2 SMNVEV (reference sequence). There are 13 residues in the CDR3. Clones were sequenced by immunoSEQ multiplex PCR, and TCRdb holds only the in-frame ones, with some missing. The table lists 30,000 to 40,000 clones, around 82% of them singletons. The sequences come from peripheral blood, collected from a patient treated with proton-based radiotherapy. The genes are TRBV27 and TRBJ1-5; D is uncertain. This receptor was obtained from a woman aged 70-85 years with pancreatic cancer. This chain's CDR3 is CASSPLTDQPQHF. The CDR3 DNA reads as TGTGCCAGCAGTCCCCTCACAGATCAGCCCCAGCATTTT.